This T cell receptor (beta chain) was identified during a study of naive and memory T cell subsets. This clonotype was counted at least ten times. CMV status came from CD4+ IFNgamma after overnight CMV lysate stimulation. Cells stained for CD3, CD4, CD8, CD45RA, CD27 and viability were sorted into four CD45RA/CD27 subsets. CDR3 size: 14 residues. Germline-derived CDR1 and CDR2 are MGHRA and YSYEKL. V lost 3 bases and J 3 bases, leaving 9 bases between the germline ends. The beta constant-region primer was an equimolar mix of two oligonucleotides covering TRBC1 and TRBC2. Ligation attached a single-stranded oligonucleotide with a 12-nucleotide UMI and the SP2 primer to the cDNA 3' end. From the UMI-ligation and nested PCR reads, TCRdb called clonotypes with MiXCR, one entry per CDR3 protein. The sample holds several thousand distinct CDR3 sequences; just over 7% are singletons and the top ten take roughly four fifths.

This clonotype was sampled from a human donor in good health. This chain joins TRBV4-1 and TRBJ1-5; D call uncertain. The sample comprised CD4+ TEMRA cells from blood. This sample's subset: effector memory re-expressing CD45RA, CD45RA+ CD27-. The CDR3 is CASSHRAVNQPQHF. DNA of the CDR3: TGCGCCAGCAGCCACCGGGCCGTCAATCAGCCCCAGCATTTT.